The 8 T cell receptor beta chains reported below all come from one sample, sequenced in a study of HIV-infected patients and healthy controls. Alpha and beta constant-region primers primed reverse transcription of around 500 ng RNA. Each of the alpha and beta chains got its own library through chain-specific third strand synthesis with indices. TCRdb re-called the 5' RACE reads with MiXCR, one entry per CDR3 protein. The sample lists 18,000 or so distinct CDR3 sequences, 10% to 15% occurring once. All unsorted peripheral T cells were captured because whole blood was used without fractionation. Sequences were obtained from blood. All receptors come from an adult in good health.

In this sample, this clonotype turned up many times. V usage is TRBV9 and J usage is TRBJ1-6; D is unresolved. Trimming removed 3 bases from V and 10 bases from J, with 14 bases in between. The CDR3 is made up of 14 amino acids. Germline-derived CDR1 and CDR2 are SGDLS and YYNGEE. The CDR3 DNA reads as TGTGCCAGCAGCGCCCTCCCGGCTGAATCACCCCTCCACTTT. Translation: CASSALPAESPLHF. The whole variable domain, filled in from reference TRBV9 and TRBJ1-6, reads DSGVTQTPKHLITATGQRVTLRCSPRSGDLSVYWYQQSLDQGLQFLIQYYNGEERAKGNILERFSAQQFPDLHSELNLSSLELGDSALYFCASSALPAESPLHFGNGTRLTVT.

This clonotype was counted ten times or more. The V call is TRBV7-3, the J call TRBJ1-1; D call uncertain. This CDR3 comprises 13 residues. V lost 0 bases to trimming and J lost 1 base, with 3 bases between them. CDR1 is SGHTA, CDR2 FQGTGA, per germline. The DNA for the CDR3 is TGTGCCAGCAGCTTAACAACGAACACTGAAGCTTTCTTT. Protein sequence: CASSLTTNTEAFF.

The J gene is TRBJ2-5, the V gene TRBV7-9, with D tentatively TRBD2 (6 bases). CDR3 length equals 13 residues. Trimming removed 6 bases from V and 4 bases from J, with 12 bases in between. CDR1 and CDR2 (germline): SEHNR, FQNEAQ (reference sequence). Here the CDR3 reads CASSVGGGETQYF. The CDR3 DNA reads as TGTGCCAGCAGTGTCGGGGGAGGAGAGACCCAGTACTTC. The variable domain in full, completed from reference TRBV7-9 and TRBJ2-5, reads DTGVSQNPRHKITKRGQNVTFRCDPISEHNRLYWYRQTLGQGPEFLTYFQNEAQLEKSRLLSDRFSAERPKGSFSTLEIQRTEQGDSAMYLCASSVGGGETQYFGPGTRLLVL.

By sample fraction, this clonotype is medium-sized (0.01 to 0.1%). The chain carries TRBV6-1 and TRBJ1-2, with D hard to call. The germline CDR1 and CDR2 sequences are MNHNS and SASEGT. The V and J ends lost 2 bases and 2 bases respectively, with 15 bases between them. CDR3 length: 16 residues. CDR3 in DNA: TGTGCCAGCAGTGAATTGGCTGGACTGAGAAACTATGGCTACACCTTC. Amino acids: CASSELAGLRNYGYTF.

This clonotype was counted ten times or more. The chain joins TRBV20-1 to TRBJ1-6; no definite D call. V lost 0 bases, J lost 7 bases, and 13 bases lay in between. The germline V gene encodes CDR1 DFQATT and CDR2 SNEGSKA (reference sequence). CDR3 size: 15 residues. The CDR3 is CSARDLGLVNSPLHF. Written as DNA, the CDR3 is TGCAGTGCTAGAGATCTGGGTTTAGTCAATTCACCCCTCCACTTT.

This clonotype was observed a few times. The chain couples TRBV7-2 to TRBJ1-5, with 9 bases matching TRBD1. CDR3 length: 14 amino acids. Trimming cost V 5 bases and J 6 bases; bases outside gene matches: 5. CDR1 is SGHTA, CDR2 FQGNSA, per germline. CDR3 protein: CASSLTTGGQPQHF. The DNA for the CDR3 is TGTGCCAGCAGCCTCACGACAGGGGGTCAGCCCCAGCATTTT. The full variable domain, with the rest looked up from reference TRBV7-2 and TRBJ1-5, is GAGVSQSPSNKVTEKGKDVELRCDPISGHTALYWYRQSLGQGLEFLIYFQGNSAPDKSGLPSDRFSAERTGGSVSTLTIQRTQQEDSAVYLCASSLTTGGQPQHFGDGTRLSIL.

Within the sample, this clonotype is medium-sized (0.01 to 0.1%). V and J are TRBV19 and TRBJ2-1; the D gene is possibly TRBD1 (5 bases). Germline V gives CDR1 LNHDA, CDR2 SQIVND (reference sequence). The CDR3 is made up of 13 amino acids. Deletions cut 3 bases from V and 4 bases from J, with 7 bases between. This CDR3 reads CASSIRVYNEQFF. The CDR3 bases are TGTGCCAGTAGTATCAGGGTATACAATGAGCAGTTCTTC.

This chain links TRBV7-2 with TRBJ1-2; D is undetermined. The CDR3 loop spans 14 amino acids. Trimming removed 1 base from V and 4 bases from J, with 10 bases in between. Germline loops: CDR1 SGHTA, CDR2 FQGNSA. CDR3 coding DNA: TGTGCCAGCAGCTTAGATAACGGACTCTATGGCTACACCTTC. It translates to CASSLDNGLYGYTF.